The next 15 T cell receptor beta chains were all read from a single sample in a study of beta chain features in type 1 diabetes. Overall study results and limits: Within each of all four CD4+ subsets, Type 1 diabetes patients had TCRB CDR3s that were moderately but significantly shorter.

Expressed TCRB transcripts were sequenced after all isolated RNA was converted to cDNA. TCRdb keeps only in-frame clones here, not all; method: immunoSEQ multiplex PCR. The sample includes roughly 340,000 clones, roughly 14% of them seen just once. What these receptors recognize is not known. Sequencing was carried out using naive CD4+ T cells from blood. Every receptor here comes from a woman between 18 and 29 years old with type 1 diabetes.

CDR3 sequence (DNA): TGTGCCAGCAGCGTAGGGCCGGAGCCAGCCGGGGAGCTGTTTTTT. It translates to CASSVGPEPAGELFF. The genes are TRBV9 and TRBJ2-2; D not resolved. This CDR3 spans 15 amino acids. Germline CDR1 reads SGDLS; CDR2 reads YYNGEE. Trimming removed 0 bases at V and 6 bases at J, with 12 bases between.

This clone was observed a handful of times. The chain couples TRBV6-6 to TRBJ2-3, with TRBD1 identical over 7 bases. The trim removed 7 bases at V and 1 base at J, leaving 2 bases unmatched. Germline values: CDR1 MNHNY, CDR2 SVGAGI (reference sequence). The CDR3 runs to 13 residues. As DNA, the CDR3 is TGTGCCAGCACTACAGGGGGCACAGATACGCAGTATTTT. Residues: CASTTGGTDTQYF.

This sequence joins TRBV9 and TRBJ2-5, with 10 bases aligning to TRBD1. Looked up from germline, CDR1 is SGDLS and CDR2 is YYNGEE. The CDR3 is made up of 14 amino acids. With V trimmed by 5 bases and J by 4 bases, 5 bases remained unmatched. The CDR3 sequence is CASSTTGGRETQYF. The DNA of the CDR3 is TGTGCCAGCAGTACGACAGGGGGCCGAGAGACCCAGTACTTC.

The gene calls are TRBV27 and TRBJ1-5; 7 bases align to TRBD1. The CDR3 contains 14 residues. The germline CDR1 and CDR2 sequences are MNHEY and SMNVEV (reference sequence). V trimming: 5 bases; J trimming: 6 bases; junction bases outside the gene matches: 7. DNA of the CDR3: TGTGCCAGCAGTCCCCAACAGGGGAGTCAGCCCCAGCATTTT. Translated: CASSPQQGSQPQHF.

The gene calls are TRBV28 and TRBJ2-1, with 13 nucleotides matching TRBD2. The germline V gene encodes CDR1 MDHEN and CDR2 SYDVKM. J gave up 3 bases and V 2 bases, and 13 bases lay outside the gene matches. The CDR3 is 20 residues long. The CDR3 DNA reads as TGTGCCAGCAGTTTAAAGGGACTAGCGGGATCGAAATCGTACTACAATGAGCAGTTCTTC. This codes for CASSLKGLAGSKSYYNEQFF.

The table lists this clone with a few counts. J is TRBJ2-7 and V is TRBV15, with D unresolved. V lost 0 bases, J lost 2 bases, and 8 bases lay in between. The CDR3 length is 14 residues. Germline V CDR1 and CDR2: LNHNV, YYDKDF (reference sequence). CDR3 protein: CATSRDPSAYEQYV. CDR3 nucleotide sequence: TGTGCCACCAGCAGAGATCCGAGCGCCTACGAGCAGTACGTC.

This clone was seen only a few times. The chain joins TRBV29-1 to TRBJ1-4; D is possibly TRBD1 (6 bases). CDR1 and CDR2 (germline): SQVTM, ANQGSEA. The CDR3 consists of 12 residues. Deletions cut 4 bases from V and 8 bases from J, with 11 bases between. The CDR3: CSVVRTDEKLFF. CDR3 coding DNA: TGCAGCGTTGTCCGGACAGACGAAAAACTGTTTTTT.

This chain uses TRBV2 with TRBJ1-5, with no clear D. The CDR3 extends over 13 amino acids. The ends were cut back, 6 bases at V and 2 bases at J, with 8 bases in the middle. The germline V gene has CDR1 SNHLY and CDR2 FYNNEI. CDR3 in amino acids: CASRRAGNQPQHF. The DNA for the CDR3 is TGTGCCAGCAGGAGGGCCGGCAATCAGCCCCAGCATTTT.

The V and J genes are TRBV2 and TRBJ1-1; D gene uncertain. Trimming took 4 bases from V and 1 from J, leaving 10 bases between them. This CDR3 is built from 14 residues. Germline V gene sequence: CDR1 SNHLY, CDR2 FYNNEI. The CDR3 sequence is CASSALTGNTEAFF. The DNA for the CDR3 is TGTGCCAGCAGTGCTTTAACGGGGAACACTGAAGCTTTCTTT. Together with reference TRBV2 and TRBJ1-1, the CDR3 gives the full variable domain: EPEVTQTPSHQVTQMGQEVILRCVPISNHLYFYWYRQILGQKVEFLVSFYNNEISEKSEIFDDQFSVERPDGSNFTLKIRSTKLEDSAMYFCASSALTGNTEAFFGQGTRLTVV.

The chain is built from TRBV29-1 and TRBJ1-5; 8 bases fit TRBD1. J lost 6 bases, V lost 1 base, and 2 bases had no gene match. CDR1 and CDR2 from the germline V gene are SQVTM and ANQGSEA. The CDR3 runs 13 residues. The CDR3 region is CSVEGTGGQPQHF. CDR3 DNA: TGCAGCGTTGAAGGCACAGGGGGTCAGCCCCAGCATTTT.

The CDR3 here is CASSYQSPQETQYF. The CDR3 coding sequence is TGCGCCAGCAGCTATCAATCCCCACAAGAGACCCAGTACTTC. The chain links TRBV5-1 to TRBJ2-5; the D is unclear. CDR1 and CDR2 (germline): SGHRS, YFSETQ. Trimming pared 3 bases from V and 2 bases from J, leaving 11 bases between. The CDR3 consists of 14 residues.

V gene TRBV7-9 combines with J gene TRBJ2-3; 9 bases are shared with TRBD1. Germline trimming cut 5 bases from V and 4 bases from J; bases unmatched to any gene: 7. The CDR3 runs to 15 residues. CDR1 is SEHNR and CDR2 is FQNEAQ in the germline V gene (reference sequence). The CDR3 coding sequence is TGTGCCAGCAGCCTACAGGGGACAGGGTCAGATACGCAGTATTTT. Translated, it gives CASSLQGTGSDTQYF.

This chain uses TRBV14 with TRBJ1-2; D gene unclear. Trimming shortened V by 4 bases and J by 2 bases, and 8 bases separated the two germline ends. The CDR3 extends over 13 amino acids. The germline CDR1 and CDR2 sequences are SGHDN and FVKESK. In nucleotides, the CDR3 is TGTGCCAGCAGCCCGAGGAACAACTATGGCTACACCTTC. Protein product: CASSPRNNYGYTF.

J is TRBJ2-1 and V is TRBV7-2, with 9 bases identical to TRBD2. The J segment lost 4 bases and the V segment lost 5 bases, leaving 9 bases of the junction unmatched. The V gene's germline CDR1 is SGHTA and CDR2 FQGNSA. There are 16 residues in the CDR3. DNA of the CDR3: TGTGCCAGCAGCAAACGGACTAGCGTATTTTACAATGAGCAGTTCTTC. Encoded protein: CASSKRTSVFYNEQFF.

This clone was recorded a few times. The J gene is TRBJ2-3, the V gene TRBV9; TRBD2 aligns across 9 bases. With 0 bases clipped from V and 6 bases from J, the junction kept 5 bases outside the gene matches. CDR1 is SGDLS, CDR2 YYNGEE, per germline. This CDR3 has 15 amino acids. The CDR3 DNA reads as TGTGCCAGCAGCGTAGGCGGGAGGGTAGGGGATACGCAGTATTTT. Amino acids: CASSVGGRVGDTQYF. Full variable domain (remainder filled in from reference TRBV9 and TRBJ2-3): DSGVTQTPKHLITATGQRVTLRCSPRSGDLSVYWYQQSLDQGLQFLIQYYNGEERAKGNILERFSAQQFPDLHSELNLSSLELGDSALYFCASSVGGRVGDTQYFGPGTRLTVL.